This T cell receptor (beta chain) was sequenced during a study of T cell responses to AZD1222 COVID-19 vaccine (dated by TCRdb to the early 2020s). About the investigation overall: AZD1222 recipients with second doses at about 4 weeks or about 12 weeks were pooled, because spike-specific TCR depth and breadth did not differ between schedules. TCR sequencing covered fewer than 250 trial participants: nearly 210 given two doses of AZD1222 and approximately 26 given two doses of MenACWY control vaccine. Trial participants were enrolled by age into 18-55, 56-69 and 70-plus year subgroups, with around 150, 28 and 57 TCR-sequenced participants respectively. General conclusions and limits of the study: The 56-69-year group was small, and its depth increase did not reach significance, likely because of low power. Only five to seven AZD1222 recipients were SARS-CoV-2 seropositive at baseline, limiting conclusions about previously exposed vaccinees. Reportedly, almost half of the unique spike-specific TCRs recognized epitopes lying outside the regions that are mutated in the B.1.351 and B.1.1.7 variants. Most participants were white British and females outnumbered males, and the authors suggested that clonal diversity may have been underestimated. The whole spike protein was spanned by vaccine-associated CD4 TCRs, and dominant responses were seen in regions 160-218 and 743-854. Spike-specific TCR breadth and depth rose significantly after two AZD1222 doses compared with day 0 and with MenACWY recipients. Because no samples from the day 14 peak response were available, repertoires could be characterized only after the peak T cell response.

The CDR3 regions of human TCRbeta chains were subjected to immunosequencing. In the original analysis: TCRs in the repertoires were compared against a reference library of SARS-CoV-2-specific TCRs that had been generated with the MIRA antigen-specificity platform. Breadth was defined as the fraction of unique TCRs that were SARS-CoV-2-associated. Depth was defined as the fraction of total T cells that were SARS-CoV-2-associated. Using the MIRA data, each spike-specific TCR was mapped to the spike region that the TCR reacts to and placed in a CD4 or CD8 class. Log10-transformed breadth and depth values were compared by one-way ANOVA with Sidak's multiple comparisons tests. Sourced from immuneACCESS, this table was stored by TCRdb with only in-frame sequences that have V and J called. A share of the clones is absent; for the studies checked, an unresolved V gene accounts for under half, and the remainder has no known explanation. V and J calls and clone size come straight from that table; D and trimming were deduced from the DNA. This sample lists 56,000 or so clones; about 90% were detected once. Roughly 15% of the sample goes to the ten largest clones.

The germline V gene encodes CDR1 MNHEY and CDR2 SMNVEV (reference sequence). Germline trimming: 5 bases from V, 4 bases from J; junction bases outside gene matches: 5. There are 15 amino acids in the CDR3, from cysteine to phenylalanine inclusive. Only CDR3 DNA is held: 45 bases, read in frame from base 1. In its sample, this clone was seen once. The antigen it recognizes is unknown. No much larger clone is present one base from it, and per-base qualities are unavailable. This specimen's time point label, per the study, means: baseline before first vaccination. Vaccinee samples came from UK trials COV001 and COV002, including a single-blind randomized controlled phase 2/3 trial of AZD1222 (ChAdOx1 nCoV-19) in healthy adults. For TCRbeta chain sequencing, PBMC samples from trial participants were taken at day 0 and at day 28 after the second dose.

This sequence uses TRBV27 and TRBJ1-4; 9 middle bases align to TRBD1. The origin of this receptor is an adult in good health. The sequenced sample was peripheral blood, obtained on day 0 of AZD1222 vaccination. The CDR3 here reads CASSPGTGNNEKLFF. In nucleotide form, the sequence is TGTGCCAGCAGTCCGGGGACAGGGAATAATGAAAAACTGTTTTTT.